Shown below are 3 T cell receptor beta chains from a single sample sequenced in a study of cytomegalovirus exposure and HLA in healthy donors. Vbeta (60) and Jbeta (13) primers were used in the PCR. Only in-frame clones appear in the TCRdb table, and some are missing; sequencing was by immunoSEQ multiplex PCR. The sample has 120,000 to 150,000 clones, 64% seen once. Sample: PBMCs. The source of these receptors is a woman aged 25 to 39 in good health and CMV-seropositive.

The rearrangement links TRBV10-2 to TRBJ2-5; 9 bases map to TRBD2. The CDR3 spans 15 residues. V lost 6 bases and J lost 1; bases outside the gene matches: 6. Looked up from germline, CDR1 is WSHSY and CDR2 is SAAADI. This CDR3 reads CASRNSGGGQETQYF. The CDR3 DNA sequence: TGCGCCAGCAGAAATAGCGGGGGCGGCCAAGAGACCCAGTACTTC.

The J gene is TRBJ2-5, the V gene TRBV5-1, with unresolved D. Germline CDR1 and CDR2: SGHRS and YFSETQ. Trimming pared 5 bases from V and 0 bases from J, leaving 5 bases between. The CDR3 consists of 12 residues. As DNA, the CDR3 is TGCGCCAGCAGTCTCTACCAAGAGACCCAGTACTTC. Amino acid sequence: CASSLYQETQYF.

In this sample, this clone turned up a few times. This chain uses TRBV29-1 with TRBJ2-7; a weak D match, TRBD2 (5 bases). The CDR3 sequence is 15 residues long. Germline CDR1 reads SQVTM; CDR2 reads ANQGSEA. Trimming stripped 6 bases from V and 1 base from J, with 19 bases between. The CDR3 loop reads CSVVFPGSVSYEQYF. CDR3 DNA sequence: TGCAGCGTCGTATTTCCGGGATCCGTGTCCTACGAGCAGTACTTC.